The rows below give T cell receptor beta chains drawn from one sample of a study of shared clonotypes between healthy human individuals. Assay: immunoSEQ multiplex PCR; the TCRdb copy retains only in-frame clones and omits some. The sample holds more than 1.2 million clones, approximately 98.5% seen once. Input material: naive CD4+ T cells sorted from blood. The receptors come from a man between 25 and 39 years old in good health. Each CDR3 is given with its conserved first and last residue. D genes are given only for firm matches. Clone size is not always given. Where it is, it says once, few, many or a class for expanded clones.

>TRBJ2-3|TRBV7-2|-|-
TGTGCCAGCAGCTTGAGGCTTAGTCAGTGGAGCACAGATACGCAGTATTTT
CASSLRLSQWSTDTQYF
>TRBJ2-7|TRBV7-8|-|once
TGTGCCAGCAGCATATTAGCTGTCGGAGGGGAGCAGTACTTC
CASSILAVGGEQYF
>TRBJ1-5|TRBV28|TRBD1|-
TGTGCCAGCACCTTGACAGGGAGTAGACGCAATCAGCCCCAGCATTTT
CASTLTGSRRNQPQHF
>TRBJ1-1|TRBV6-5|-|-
TGTGCCAGCAGTTACCGAGGGAACACTGAAGCTTTCTTT
CASSYRGNTEAFF
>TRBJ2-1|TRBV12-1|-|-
TGTGCCAGCAGCTGGGGGACTAGCGGGAACTACAATGAGCAGTTCTTC
CASSWGTSGNYNEQFF
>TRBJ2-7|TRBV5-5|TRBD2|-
TGTGCCAGCAGCTTAGTACTAGCGGGAGGGCCATACGAGCAGTACTTC
CASSLVLAGGPYEQYF
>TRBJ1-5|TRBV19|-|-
TGTGCCAGTAGTATCTTCGCAAGCAATCAGCCCCAGCATTTT
CASSIFASNQPQHF
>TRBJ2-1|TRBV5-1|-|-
TGCGCCAGCAGCTTGCACCTCGGGAGCCCCCACAATGAGCAGTTCTTC
CASSLHLGSPHNEQFF
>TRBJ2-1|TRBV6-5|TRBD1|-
TGTGCCAGCAGTAACTCACAGGGGATCCCCTTCTATGAGCAGTTCTTC
CASSNSQGIPFYEQFF
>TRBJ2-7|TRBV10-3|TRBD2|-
TGTGCCATCAGTGAGGGACTAGCGGGAACTTACGAGCAGTACTTC
CAISEGLAGTYEQYF
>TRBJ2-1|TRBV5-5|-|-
TGTGCCAGCAGTTTCCCGCAGGGGCCGCTCTCCTACAATGAGCAGTTCTTC
CASSFPQGPLSYNEQFF
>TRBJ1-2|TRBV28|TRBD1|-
TGTGCCAGCAGTTTATTGGACAGGGACTTCTATGGCTACACCTTC
CASSLLDRDFYGYTF
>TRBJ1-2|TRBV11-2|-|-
TGTGCCAGCAGCTTAGCCCGGGACACCCAATATGGCTACACCTTC
CASSLARDTQYGYTF
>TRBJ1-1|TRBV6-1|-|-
TGTGCCAGCAGTCCGGGCACGAACACTGAAGCTTTCTTT
CASSPGTNTEAFF
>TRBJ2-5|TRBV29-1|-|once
TGCAGCGTTGAAATGGGCCAAGAGACCCAGTACTTC
CSVEMGQETQYF
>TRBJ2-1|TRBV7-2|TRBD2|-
TGTGCCAGCAGCTTTACTAGCGATGAGCAGTTCTTC
CASSFTSDEQFF
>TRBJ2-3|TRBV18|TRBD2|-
TGTGCCAGCTCAATACTCCCACATACTAGCGGGAGTGAAGATACGCAGTATTTT
CASSILPHTSGSEDTQYF
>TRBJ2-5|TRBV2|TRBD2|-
TGTGCCAGCAGTCACCGACTAGCGGGGAACCAAGAGACCCAGTACTTC
CASSHRLAGNQETQYF
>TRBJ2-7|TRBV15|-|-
TGTGCCACCAGCAGAGAGTATAGTGTCTACGAGCAGTACTTC
CATSREYSVYEQYF
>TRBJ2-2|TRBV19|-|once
TGTGCCAGTCTTGAGACGGAGAACACCGGGGAGCTGTTTTTT
CASLETENTGELFF
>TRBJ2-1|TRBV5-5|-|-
TGTGCCAGCAGCATGGTCACGGGACGCCGGGATGAGCAGTTCTTC
CASSMVTGRRDEQFF
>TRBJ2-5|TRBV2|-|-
TGTGCCAGCAGTGACGAAGAGACCCAGTACTTC
CASSDEETQYF
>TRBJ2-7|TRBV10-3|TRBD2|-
TGTGCCATCAGTGGGGGGACTAGCGGGTACTACGAGCAGTACTTC
CAISGGTSGYYEQYF
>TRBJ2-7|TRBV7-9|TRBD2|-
TGTGCCAGCAGCCCCCGGACTAGCGGGAGTGAGCAGTACTTC
CASSPRTSGSEQYF